This T cell receptor beta chain was retrieved from a study of cytomegalovirus exposure and HLA in healthy donors. Study-wide results and caveats: Some V segments could not be told apart, so they were left out, TRBV6-2 and TRBV6-3 among them. Cytomegalovirus association was assigned to 150 to 200 TCR beta chains. Sequencing likely produced, as an artifact, a cluster of highly shared sequence variants.

Germline lookup yields CDR1 SGHRS and CDR2 YFSETQ. The CDR3 covers 14 residues. Trimming removed 9 bases from V and 2 bases from J, with 18 bases in between. The donors were healthy bone marrow donors. Notes on this clone: What it recognizes is unknown.

It was with 60 Vbeta and 13 Jbeta primers that the PCR ran. The table came from immunoSEQ multiplex PCR; TCRdb's copy has only in-frame clones and leaves some out. The sample consists of under 250,000 clones, 75% to 90% of them appearing once. Sequencing was carried out using PBMCs. The TCR was taken from a middle-aged woman in good health and CMV-seronegative. The rearrangement uses TRBV5-1 and TRBJ2-7; tentatively, D is TRBD1 (5 bases). CDR3 sequence reads: CATTRDTGTYEQYF. CDR3 coding DNA: TGCGCCACCACGAGAGATACAGGAACCTACGAGCAGTACTTC.